A single sample gave rise to the 16 T cell receptor beta chains below, sequenced in a study of T cells in Graves' hyperthyroidism and ophthalmopathy. The CDR3 regions of TCR beta were amplified from RNA transcripts. HTBI primers were used for first-round RT-PCR of the TCR CDR3. TCRdb processed the multiplex PCR reads anew with MiXCR; each CDR3 protein has one entry. The sample holds a few hundred thousand distinct CDR3 sequences, approximately 14% seen once. The sample consisted of blood. These receptors were taken from a woman in her twenties or thirties with Graves' hyperthyroidism that later progressed to Graves' ophthalmopathy.

The chain recombines TRBV28 with TRBJ1-1, with no clear D. The CDR3 loop spans 13 amino acids. Trimming took off 6 bases at V and 2 bases at J, with 10 bases between the two ends. Looked up from germline, CDR1 is MDHEN and CDR2 is SYDVKM. This CDR3 reads CASRRVQNTEAFF. In DNA, the CDR3 is TGTGCCAGCAGGCGGGTCCAAAACACTGAAGCTTTCTTT.

This clonotype was found many times. The chain links TRBV20-1 to TRBJ2-7; D is unclear. The CDR3 is 17 amino acids. V lost 0 bases, J lost 1 base, and 19 bases lay in between. Looked up from germline, CDR1 is DFQATT and CDR2 is SNEGSKA (reference sequence). In DNA, the CDR3 is TGCAGTGCTAGAGATGAGGTGGAATACCCATCATCCTACGAGCAGTACTTC. Amino acids: CSARDEVEYPSSYEQYF.

The table lists this clonotype with many counts. The chain carries TRBV11-3 and TRBJ2-1; 7 nucleotides agree with TRBD2. J lost 2 bases, V lost 3 bases, and 7 bases had no gene match. This CDR3 is 16 amino acids long. The germline gives CDR1 SGHNT, CDR2 YENEEA. In nucleotides, the CDR3 is TGTGCCAGCAGCTTTGGGGGAGGGGTCCCCTACAATGAGCAGTTCTTC. Residues: CASSFGGGVPYNEQFF.

The sample holds one count of this clonotype. The chain links TRBV7-2 to TRBJ2-2; D possibly corresponds to TRBD1 (6 bases). Per the germline V gene, CDR1 is SGHTA and CDR2 is FQGNSA. Trimming removed 0 bases at V and 0 bases at J, with 8 bases between. The CDR3 consists of 16 residues. The CDR3 nucleotides read TGTGCCAGCAGCTTAGCGGGGGCGGCGAACACCGGGGAGCTGTTTTTT. Translated, it gives CASSLAGAANTGELFF.

This clonotype was seen more than once but under ten times. The CDR3 region has the DNA TGTGCCAGCAGCTTGGGGCCTATCGGGGAGCTGTTTTTT. Protein product: CASSLGPIGELFF. This chain uses TRBV5-4 with TRBJ2-2, with unresolved D. The V and J ends lost 0 bases and 7 bases respectively, with 7 bases between them. CDR1 is SGHNT and CDR2 is YYREEE in the germline V gene (reference sequence). CDR3 length: 13 amino acids. Together with reference TRBV5-4 and TRBJ2-2, the CDR3 gives the full variable domain: ETGVTQSPTHLIKTRGQQVTLRCSSQSGHNTVSWYQQALGQGPQFIFQYYREEENGRGNFPPRFSGLQFPNYSSELNVNALELDDSALYLCASSLGPIGELFFGEGSRLTVL.

CDR3 in amino acids: CASSASGTPTDTQYF. For the CDR3, the DNA is TGTGCCAGCAGCGCTTCCGGGACCCCCACAGATACGCAGTATTTT. V is TRBV9 and J is TRBJ2-3, with D perhaps given as TRBD1 or TRBD2 (5 bases each). Germline CDR1 reads SGDLS; CDR2 reads YYNGEE. V was clipped by 3 bases and J by 2 bases, with 13 bases between them. The CDR3 spans 15 residues.

This clonotype was seen more than once but under ten times. The chain employs TRBV10-3 and TRBJ1-3, with D perhaps TRBD1 (5 bases). The germline CDR1 and CDR2 sequences are ENHRY and SYGVKD. Trimming left V 2 bases short and J 4 bases short, with 9 bases between. This CDR3 contains 14 residues. CDR3 protein: CAISEGAFGNTIYF. In DNA form, the CDR3 reads TGTGCCATCAGTGAGGGGGCTTTCGGAAACACCATATATTTT.

J is TRBJ2-7 and V is TRBV9, with a possible D match to TRBD2 (5 bases). The V gene's germline CDR1 is SGDLS and CDR2 YYNGEE. The CDR3 totals 15 residues. Trimming pared 2 bases from V and 0 bases from J, leaving 12 bases between. The chain's CDR3 is CASSVRPAGSYEQYF. Here the CDR3 DNA reads TGTGCCAGCAGCGTGAGGCCTGCGGGCTCCTACGAGCAGTACTTC.

This chain uses TRBV14 with TRBJ2-7, with a tentative D call TRBD1 (5 bases). Germline V gene lookup returns CDR1 SGHDN and CDR2 FVKESK. The V gene lost 6 bases and the J gene lost 4 bases, with 16 bases spanning the gap. The CDR3 length is 14 residues. The DNA for the CDR3 is TGTGCCAGCAGTCAGCAGGGTTTTTGGTACGAGCAGTACTTC. Encoded protein: CASSQQGFWYEQYF.

This clonotype was counted ten times or more. The rearrangement links TRBV5-1 to TRBJ1-5, with D possibly being TRBD1 (5 bases). With 9 bases removed from V and 3 bases from J, the gap between germline ends came to 13 bases. Germline V CDR1 and CDR2: SGHRS, YFSETQ. This CDR3 contains 13 residues. This chain's CDR3 is CATAMDINQPQHF. As DNA, the CDR3 is TGCGCCACCGCGATGGACATCAATCAGCCCCAGCATTTT.

On this clonotype itself: A single base separates this from a much larger clone, so it may be a read error. The chain uses TRBV4-2 and TRBJ2-3, with TRBD2 matching 9 bases. The V segment lost 4 bases and the J segment 5 bases; nucleotides outside the gene matches: 7. The germline V gene encodes CDR1 LGHNA and CDR2 YNFKEQ. The CDR3 is 15 amino acids. The CDR3 sequence: CASSPAAGGGDTQYF. CDR3 coding DNA: TGTGCCAGCAGCCCAGCAGCGGGAGGCGGAGATACGCAGTATTTT.

This clonotype was seen only a few times. The chain joins TRBV27 to TRBJ2-3; TRBD2 might be the D (5 bases). V was pared by 8 bases and J by 2 bases, with 20 bases between. Germline lookup yields CDR1 MNHEY and CDR2 SMNVEV (reference sequence). This CDR3 region has 16 residues. CDR3: CASGLGGSLPTDTQYF. The CDR3 DNA follows: TGTGCCAGCGGCCTAGGAGGTAGTCTACCCACAGATACGCAGTATTTT.

This clonotype was seen ten or more times. The genes are TRBV18 and TRBJ1-1, with 7 nucleotides matching TRBD1. The trim removed 3 bases at V and 1 base at J, leaving 5 bases unmatched. The CDR3 runs 15 residues. Per germline, CDR1 KGHSH and CDR2 LQKENI. CDR3 in amino acids: CASSPGQASNTEAFF. Written as DNA, the CDR3 is TGTGCCAGCTCACCCGGACAGGCCTCGAACACTGAAGCTTTCTTT.

This clonotype was found many times. The CDR3 loop is CASSSSGTSYEQYF. As DNA, the CDR3 is TGTGCCAGCAGTTCTAGCGGGACATCCTACGAGCAGTACTTC. The chain combines TRBV12-3 or TRBV12-4 with TRBJ2-7; TRBD2 aligns across 9 bases. V was clipped by 4 bases and J by 1 base; unmatched bases: 2. This CDR3 is 14 amino acids long.

V gene TRBV6-1 combines with J gene TRBJ2-1, with D possibly being TRBD2 (7 bases). The CDR3 spans 14 residues. From germline, CDR1 is MNHNS and CDR2 SASEGT. The V and J ends lost 5 bases and 4 bases respectively, with 12 bases between them. The CDR3, as DNA: TGTGCCAGCAGTTATAGGGGGGGTTACAATGAGCAGTTCTTC. Its protein product is CASSYRGGYNEQFF.

The V gene is TRBV7-2, the J gene TRBJ2-3; possibly TRBD2 for D (6 bases). CDR1 and CDR2 (germline): SGHTA, FQGNSA. The germline V and J ends were trimmed by 3 bases and 2 bases, with 15 bases remaining between them. The CDR3 totals 16 residues. In nucleotides, the CDR3 is TGTGCCAGCAGCTTGGCGGGGACGGATCTCACAGATACGCAGTATTTT. Translation gives CASSLAGTDLTDTQYF.